The clone carrying this T cell receptor beta chain was found many times. Antigen: not known. TCRdb recomputed calls from the reads with MiXCR, one row per CDR3 protein. Of about 51,000 distinct CDR3 sequences in the sample, 20% were seen once. This specimen comes from a study of T cell repertoires in cytomegalovirus infection. The CDR3 has 16 residues. Germline CDR1 is SGHVS and CDR2 is FQNEAQ. Trimming removed 6 bases from V and 0 bases from J, with 18 bases in between. The TCR was taken from a human donor in good health (CMV status not recorded). Some clones in this sample may be carry-over from other donors' samples. This specimen consisted of CD8+ T cells from cultured PBMCs, obtained from culture after CMV antigen stimulation. The V call is TRBV7-8, the J call TRBJ2-7; possibly TRBD2 for D (5 bases). The CDR3 DNA sequence: TGTGCCAGCAGTCCACTACGACGGGGTGGCTCCTACGAGCAGTACTTC. Translating it yields CASSPLRRGGSYEQYF.